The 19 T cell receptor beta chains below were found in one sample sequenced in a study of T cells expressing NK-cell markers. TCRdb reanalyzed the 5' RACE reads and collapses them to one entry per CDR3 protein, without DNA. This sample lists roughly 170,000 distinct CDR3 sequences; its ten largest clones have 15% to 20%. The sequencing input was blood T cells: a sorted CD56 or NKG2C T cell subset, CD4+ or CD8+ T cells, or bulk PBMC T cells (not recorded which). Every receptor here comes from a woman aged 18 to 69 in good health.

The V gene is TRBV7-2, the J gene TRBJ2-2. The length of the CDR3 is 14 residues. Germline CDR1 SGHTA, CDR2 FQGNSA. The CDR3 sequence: CASSATGSTGELFF.

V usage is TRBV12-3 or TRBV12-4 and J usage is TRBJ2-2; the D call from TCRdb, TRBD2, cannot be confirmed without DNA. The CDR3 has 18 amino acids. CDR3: CASSFGGEGPANTGELFF.

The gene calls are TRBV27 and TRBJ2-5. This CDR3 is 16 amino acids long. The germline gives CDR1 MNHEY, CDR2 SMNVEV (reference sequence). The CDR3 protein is CASSLPTTQYQETQYF.

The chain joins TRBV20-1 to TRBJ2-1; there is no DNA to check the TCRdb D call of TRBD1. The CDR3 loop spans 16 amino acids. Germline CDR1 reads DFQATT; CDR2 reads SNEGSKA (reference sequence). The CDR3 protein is CSASSGGKGNYNEQFF.

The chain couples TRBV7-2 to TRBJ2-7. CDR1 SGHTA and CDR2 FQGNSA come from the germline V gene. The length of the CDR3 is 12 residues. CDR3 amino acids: CASSLTQIEQYF.

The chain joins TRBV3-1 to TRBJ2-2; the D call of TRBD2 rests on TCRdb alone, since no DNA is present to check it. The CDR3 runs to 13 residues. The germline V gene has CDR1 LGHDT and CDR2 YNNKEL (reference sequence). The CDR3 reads CASRGWGAGELFF.

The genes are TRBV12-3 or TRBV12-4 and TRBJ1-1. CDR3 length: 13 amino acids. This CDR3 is CASSYAFNTEAFF.

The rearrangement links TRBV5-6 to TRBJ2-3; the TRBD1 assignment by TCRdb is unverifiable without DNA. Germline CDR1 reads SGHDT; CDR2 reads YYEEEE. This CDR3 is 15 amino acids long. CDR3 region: CASSLGGFDTDTQYF. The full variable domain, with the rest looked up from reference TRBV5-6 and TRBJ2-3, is DAGVTQSPTHLIKTRGQQVTLRCSPKSGHDTVSWYQQALGQGPQFIFQYYEEEERQRGNFPDRFSGHQFPNYSSELNVNALLLGDSALYLCASSLGGFDTDTQYFGPGTRLTVL.

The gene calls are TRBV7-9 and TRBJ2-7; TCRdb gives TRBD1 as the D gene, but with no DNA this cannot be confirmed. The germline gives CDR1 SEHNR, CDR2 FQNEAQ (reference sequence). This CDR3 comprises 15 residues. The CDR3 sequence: CASSFGQGGVDEQYF.

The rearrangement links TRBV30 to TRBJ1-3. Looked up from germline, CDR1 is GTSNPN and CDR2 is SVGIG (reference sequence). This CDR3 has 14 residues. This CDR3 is CAWSALDPADTIYF.

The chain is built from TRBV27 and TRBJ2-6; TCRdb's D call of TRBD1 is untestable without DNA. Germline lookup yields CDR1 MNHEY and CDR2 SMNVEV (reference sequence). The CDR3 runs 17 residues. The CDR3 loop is CASSSIGVPSGANVLTF.

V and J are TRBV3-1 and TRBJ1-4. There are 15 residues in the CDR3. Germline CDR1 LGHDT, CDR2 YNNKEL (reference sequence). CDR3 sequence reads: CASSQSDTLNEKLFF.

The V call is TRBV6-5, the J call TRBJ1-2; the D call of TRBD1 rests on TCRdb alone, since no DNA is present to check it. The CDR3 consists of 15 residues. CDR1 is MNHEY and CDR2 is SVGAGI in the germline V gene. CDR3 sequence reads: CASSYSGQGYYGYTF.

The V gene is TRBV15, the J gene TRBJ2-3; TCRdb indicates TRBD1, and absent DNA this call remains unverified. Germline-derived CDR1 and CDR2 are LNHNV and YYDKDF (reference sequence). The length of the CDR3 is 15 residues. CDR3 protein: CATSRDYRGTDTQYF. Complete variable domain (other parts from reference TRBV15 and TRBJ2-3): DAMVIQNPRYQVTQFGKPVTLSCSQTLNHNVMYWYQQKSSQAPKLLFHYYDKDFNNEADTPDNFQSRRPNTSFCFLDIRSPGLGDTAMYLCATSRDYRGTDTQYFGPGTRLTVL.

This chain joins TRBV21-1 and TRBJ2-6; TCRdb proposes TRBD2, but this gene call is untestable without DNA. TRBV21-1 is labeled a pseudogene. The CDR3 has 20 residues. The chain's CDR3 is CASSKVGHRALLSGANVLTF.

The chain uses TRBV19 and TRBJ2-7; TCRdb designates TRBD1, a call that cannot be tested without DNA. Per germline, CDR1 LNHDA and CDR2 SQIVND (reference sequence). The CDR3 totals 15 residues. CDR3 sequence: CASSPSRTGAQPGYF.

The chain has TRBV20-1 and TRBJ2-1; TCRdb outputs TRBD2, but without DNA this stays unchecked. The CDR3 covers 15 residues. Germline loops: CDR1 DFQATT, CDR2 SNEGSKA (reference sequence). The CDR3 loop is CSAHTSGSIHNEQFF.

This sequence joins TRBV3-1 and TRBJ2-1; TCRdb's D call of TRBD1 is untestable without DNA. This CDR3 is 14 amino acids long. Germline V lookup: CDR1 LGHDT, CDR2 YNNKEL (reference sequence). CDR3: CASSQGQGIGEQFF.

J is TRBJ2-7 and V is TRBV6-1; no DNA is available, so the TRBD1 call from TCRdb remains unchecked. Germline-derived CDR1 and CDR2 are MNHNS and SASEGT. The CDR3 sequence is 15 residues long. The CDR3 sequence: CASSPGWDGSYEQYF.